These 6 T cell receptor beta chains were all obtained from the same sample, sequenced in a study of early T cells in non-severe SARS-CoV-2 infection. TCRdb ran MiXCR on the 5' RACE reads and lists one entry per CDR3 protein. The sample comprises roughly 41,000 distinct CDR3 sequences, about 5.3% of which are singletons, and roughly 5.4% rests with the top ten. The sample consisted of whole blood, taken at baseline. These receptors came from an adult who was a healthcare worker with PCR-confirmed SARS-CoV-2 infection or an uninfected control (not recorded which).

This CDR3 is CASSLMGSSARVSTDTQYF. The CDR3 bases are TGTGCCAGCAGCTTAATGGGGTCTAGCGCCCGTGTAAGCACAGATACGCAGTATTTT. V usage is TRBV7-3 and J usage is TRBJ2-3; maybe TRBD2 (6 bases). This CDR3 has 19 amino acids. Germline assignment: CDR1 SGHTA and CDR2 FQGTGA. V lost 1 base to trimming and J lost 0 bases, with 20 bases between them. Full variable domain (missing parts from reference TRBV7-3 and TRBJ2-3): GAGVSQTPSNKVTEKGKYVELRCDPISGHTALYWYRQSLGQGPEFLIYFQGTGAADDSGLPNDRFFAVRPEGSVSTLKIQRTERGDSAVYLCASSLMGSSARVSTDTQYFGPGTRLTVL.

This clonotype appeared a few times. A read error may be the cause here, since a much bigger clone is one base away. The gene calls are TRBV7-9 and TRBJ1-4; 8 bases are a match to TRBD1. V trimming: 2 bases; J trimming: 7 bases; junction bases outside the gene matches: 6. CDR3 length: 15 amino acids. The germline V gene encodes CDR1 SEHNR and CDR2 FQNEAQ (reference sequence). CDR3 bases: TGTGCCAGCAGCTTAACCACAGGGGGTGTTGAAAAACTGTTTTTT. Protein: CASSLTTGGVEKLFF.

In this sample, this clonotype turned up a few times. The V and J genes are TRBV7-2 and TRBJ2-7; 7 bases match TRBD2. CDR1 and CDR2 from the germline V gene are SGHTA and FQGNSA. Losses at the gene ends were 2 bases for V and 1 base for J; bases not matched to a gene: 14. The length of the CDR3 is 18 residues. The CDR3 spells CASSLQLFRASGSYEQYF. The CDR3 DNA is TGTGCCAGCAGCTTACAGTTATTTAGGGCTAGCGGTTCCTACGAGCAGTACTTC.

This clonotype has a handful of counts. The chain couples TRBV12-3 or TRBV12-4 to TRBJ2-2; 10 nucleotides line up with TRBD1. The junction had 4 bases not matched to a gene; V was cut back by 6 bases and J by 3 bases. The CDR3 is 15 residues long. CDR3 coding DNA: TGTGCCAGCAGCCACGGACAGGGGGACACCGGGGAGCTGTTTTTT. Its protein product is CASSHGQGDTGELFF.

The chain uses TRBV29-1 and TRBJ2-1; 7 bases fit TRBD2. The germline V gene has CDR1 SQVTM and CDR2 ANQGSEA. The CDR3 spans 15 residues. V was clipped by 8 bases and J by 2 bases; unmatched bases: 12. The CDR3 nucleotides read TGCAGCTCCCACCGGGCGGGAGAGGCCTACAATGAGCAGTTCTTC. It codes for CSSHRAGEAYNEQFF.

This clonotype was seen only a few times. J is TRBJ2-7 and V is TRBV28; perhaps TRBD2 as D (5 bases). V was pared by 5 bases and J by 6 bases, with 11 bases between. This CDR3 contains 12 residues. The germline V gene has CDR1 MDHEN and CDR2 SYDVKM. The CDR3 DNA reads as TGTGCCAGCAGTCCCCGAGGGTTCGAGCAGTACTTC. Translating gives CASSPRGFEQYF.